The 29 T cell receptor beta chains below were found in one sample sequenced in a study of identical twins. TCRdb called the 5' RACE reads again in MiXCR, with one record for every CDR3 protein. In the table there are about 210,000 distinct CDR3 sequences, roughly a tenth of which are singletons. Sequencing input: memory (CD45RO+) T cells sorted from blood. These receptor sequences come from a woman aged 18-29 years in good health.

The chain is built from TRBV7-2 and TRBJ2-1; D is ambiguous. This CDR3 spans 17 amino acids. V lost 5 bases to trimming and J lost 3 bases, with 20 bases between them. In germline, CDR1 is SGHTA, CDR2 FQGNSA. The CDR3 DNA reads as TGTGCCAGCAGCACGCAAGTGTCTGGAATGAGCTACAATGAGCAGTTCTTC. Its translation is CASSTQVSGMSYNEQFF.

This clonotype was seen more than once but under ten times. This chain uses TRBV7-2 with TRBJ1-1; 7 bases line up with TRBD1. CDR3 length: 13 residues. The germline V gene encodes CDR1 SGHTA and CDR2 FQGNSA. V shed 4 bases, J shed 3 bases, and the junction held 2 bases outside the gene matches. CDR3 sequence reads: CASSWGQYTEAFF. The CDR3 DNA sequence: TGTGCCAGCAGCTGGGGACAGTACACTGAAGCTTTCTTT.

The V call is TRBV2, the J call TRBJ2-1; no firm D call. V was pared by 6 bases and J by 4 bases, with 13 bases between. This CDR3 is built from 14 residues. CDR1 is SNHLY and CDR2 is FYNNEI in the germline V gene. The CDR3 DNA is TGTGCCAGCAGGGGTCTTAGAGGTTACAATGAGCAGTTCTTC. Translated: CASRGLRGYNEQFF.

This clonotype was seen only a few times. V is TRBV7-2 and J is TRBJ2-2; D ambiguous. Trimming shortened V by 5 bases and J by 6 bases, and 7 bases separated the two germline ends. The CDR3 length is 12 residues. Germline V gene data show CDR1 as SGHTA and CDR2 as FQGNSA. CDR3 DNA sequence: TGTGCCAGCAGCCCCCTCCCCGGGGAGCTGTTTTTT. This encodes CASSPLPGELFF.

This clonotype was seen a few times. This sequence joins TRBV15 and TRBJ1-1, with D possibly matching TRBD1 (5 bases). The CDR3 loop spans 15 amino acids. The germline CDR1 and CDR2 sequences are LNHNV and YYDKDF (reference sequence). V lost 1 base to trimming and J lost 10 bases, with 19 bases between them. The chain's CDR3 is CATSRAGGGSVGAFF. In nucleotides, the CDR3 is TGTGCCACCAGCAGAGCGGGGGGTGGGTCGGTAGGAGCTTTCTTT.

This clonotype showed up just a few times. This rearrangement joins TRBV6-5 to TRBJ1-5; D is undetermined. The CDR3 totals 14 residues. Germline V CDR1 and CDR2: MNHEY, SVGAGI. Trimming shortened V by 2 bases and J by 8 bases, and 13 bases separated the two germline ends. The CDR3 reads CASSYLLGSEPQHF. For the CDR3, the DNA is TGTGCCAGCAGTTACCTATTGGGTAGCGAGCCCCAGCATTTT.

This clonotype was counted a few times. This chain joins TRBV12-3 or TRBV12-4 and TRBJ2-1; no reliable D call. The length of the CDR3 is 13 residues. V dropped 2 bases and J dropped 9 bases, with 11 bases sitting between them. Here the CDR3 DNA reads TGTGCCAGCAGTTTAACTGAAGGTCTTGAGCAGTTCTTC. Its translation is CASSLTEGLEQFF.

There are a few counts of this clonotype. CDR3 loop: CASSLRRAQRNEQFF. Here the CDR3 DNA reads TGTGCCAGCAGCTTAAGAAGGGCCCAACGCAATGAGCAGTTCTTC. This chain connects TRBV7-3 to TRBJ2-1; D is uncertain. The CDR3 covers 15 residues. Trimming shortened V by 1 base and J by 6 bases, and 13 bases separated the two germline ends. Germline values: CDR1 SGHTA, CDR2 FQGTGA.

There are many counts of this clonotype. The rearrangement uses TRBV20-1 and TRBJ1-2; 9 positions match TRBD1. The length of the CDR3 is 15 residues. The V segment lost 5 bases and the J segment 4 bases; nucleotides outside the gene matches: 11. The germline V gene has CDR1 DFQATT and CDR2 SNEGSKA (reference sequence). The CDR3 is CSALRDRDGGYGYTF. CDR3 nucleotides: TGCAGTGCTCTCCGGGACAGGGACGGCGGCTATGGCTACACCTTC.

Only a few counts were recorded for this clonotype. The V and J genes are TRBV5-5 and TRBJ2-5; 7 nucleotides agree with TRBD2. This CDR3 spans 15 amino acids. Germline V gene sequence: CDR1 SGHKS, CDR2 YYEKEE (reference sequence). Trimming at V came to 0 bases and at J to 4 bases, leaving 6 bases not matched to a gene. DNA of the CDR3: TGTGCCAGCAGCTTGGGTGCGGGAGAGGTAGAGACCCAGTACTTC. Its protein product is CASSLGAGEVETQYF.

The chain joins TRBV14 to TRBJ2-5; D not certain. Trimming stripped 2 bases from V and 4 bases from J, with 11 bases between. This CDR3 comprises 14 residues. Germline V gene data show CDR1 as SGHDN and CDR2 as FVKESK. CDR3 sequence reads: CASSQLRVAETQYF. The CDR3 DNA follows: TGTGCCAGCAGCCAACTCCGGGTTGCAGAGACCCAGTACTTC.

The chain couples TRBV6-1 to TRBJ2-5; 8 bases are a match to TRBD1. Germline V gives CDR1 MNHNS, CDR2 SASEGT. There are 13 residues in the CDR3. V was clipped by 8 bases and J by 4 bases; unmatched bases: 6. The CDR3 spells CASFLQGAETQYF. The CDR3 DNA sequence: TGTGCCAGCTTTCTCCAGGGGGCAGAGACCCAGTACTTC.

The chain links TRBV20-1 to TRBJ2-4; D is unclear. In germline, CDR1 is DFQATT, CDR2 SNEGSKA (reference sequence). V was clipped by 4 bases and J by 0 bases, with 13 bases between them. The CDR3 is made up of 15 amino acids. CDR3 coding DNA: TGCAGTGCTACACAGAGACCCTTAGCCAAAAACATTCAGTACTTC. Its protein product is CSATQRPLAKNIQYF.

There are many counts of this clonotype. V gene TRBV12-3 or TRBV12-4 combines with J gene TRBJ1-2; 7 bases align to TRBD1. Unmatched junction bases numbered 7, after V lost 4 bases and J lost 2 bases. The CDR3 sequence is 15 residues long. The DNA for the CDR3 is TGTGCCAGCAGTTCCCGACAGGGTCTCAACTATGGCTACACCTTC. It yields the protein CASSSRQGLNYGYTF.

This chain uses TRBV2 with TRBJ1-4, with D tentatively TRBD1 (5 bases). V lost 4 bases and J 10 bases, leaving 19 bases between the germline ends. CDR3 length: 15 residues. CDR1 and CDR2 (germline): SNHLY, FYNNEI. The CDR3 DNA reads as TGTGCCAGCAGTGCTCCGGGGACGGCGTCGGGAAAACTGTTTTTT. Amino acid sequence: CASSAPGTASGKLFF.

The chain combines TRBV7-3 with TRBJ2-2, with D unclear. V was clipped by 2 bases and J by 7 bases, with 5 bases between them. The CDR3 loop spans 12 amino acids. CDR1 is SGHTA, CDR2 FQGTGA, per germline. CDR3 nucleotides: TGTGCCAGCAGCTTAGAACTCGGGGAGCTGTTTTTT. Translated, it gives CASSLELGELFF.

There are a few counts of this clonotype. This sequence joins TRBV7-2 and TRBJ2-1, with TRBD2 matching over 11 bases. V lost 5 bases and J lost 13; bases outside the gene matches: 10. CDR1 is SGHTA, CDR2 FQGNSA, per germline. This CDR3 is built from 14 residues. The CDR3 sequence is CASSPGLAGWSQFF. In DNA, the CDR3 is TGTGCCAGCAGCCCTGGACTAGCGGGTTGGTCCCAGTTCTTC.

This clonotype was picked up many times. The rearrangement joins TRBV5-1 to TRBJ2-2; D remains ambiguous. V lost 1 base, J lost 0 bases, and 10 bases lay in between. Germline V gene data show CDR1 as SGHRS and CDR2 as YFSETQ. This CDR3 is 16 amino acids long. The CDR3: CASSLKGPSNTGELFF. CDR3 DNA: TGCGCCAGCAGCTTGAAGGGCCCCTCGAACACCGGGGAGCTGTTTTTT.

This clonotype came up a few times. The chain links TRBV5-6 to TRBJ2-1; tentatively, D is TRBD2 (6 bases). Trimming stripped 1 base from V and 4 bases from J, with 15 bases between. This CDR3 has 16 residues. In germline, CDR1 is SGHDT, CDR2 YYEEEE. The CDR3 loop reads CASSLLRDLGYNEQFF. CDR3 nucleotides: TGTGCCAGCAGCTTGCTCCGGGACTTAGGTTACAATGAGCAGTTCTTC.

In DNA form, the CDR3 reads TGTGCCAGCAGCTTAGGGGATGAAAGGGAAGAGACCCAGTACTTC. Its protein is CASSLGDEREETQYF. The chain links TRBV7-9 to TRBJ2-5; D uncertain. V lost 1 base to trimming and J lost 3 bases, with 12 bases between them. This CDR3 spans 15 amino acids. CDR1 is SEHNR and CDR2 is FQNEAQ in the germline V gene (reference sequence). The full variable domain, with the rest looked up from reference TRBV7-9 and TRBJ2-5, is DTGVSQNPRHKITKRGQNVTFRCDPISEHNRLYWYRQTLGQGPEFLTYFQNEAQLEKSRLLSDRFSAERPKGSFSTLEIQRTEQGDSAMYLCASSLGDEREETQYFGPGTRLLVL.

The chain has TRBV20-1 and TRBJ2-3, with 8 positions matching TRBD1. Germline trimming cut 6 bases from V and 4 bases from J; bases unmatched to any gene: 6. The CDR3 covers 13 residues. Germline V gives CDR1 DFQATT, CDR2 SNEGSKA (reference sequence). CDR3 in amino acids: CSATQDRADTQYF. CDR3 sequence (DNA): TGCAGTGCCACTCAGGACAGGGCAGATACGCAGTATTTT.

This clonotype was seen repeatedly, ten times or more. This chain joins TRBV6-1 and TRBJ2-3; 8 bases match TRBD2. There are 14 residues in the CDR3. J was trimmed by 4 bases and V by 5 bases; bases with no gene match: 5. The V gene's germline CDR1 is MNHNS and CDR2 SASEGT. This CDR3 reads CASSSRGGPDTQYF. In DNA form, the CDR3 reads TGTGCCAGCAGTAGTCGGGGGGGCCCAGATACGCAGTATTTT.

This clonotype was detected ten times or more. The CDR3: CASSLIDRDGYTF. For the CDR3, the DNA is TGTGCCAGCAGTTTAATTGACAGGGACGGCTACACCTTC. The chain carries TRBV12-3 or TRBV12-4 and TRBJ1-2; 7 bases are a match to TRBD1. Trimming at V came to 2 bases and at J to 8 bases, leaving 5 bases not matched to a gene. This CDR3 comprises 13 residues.

This clonotype appeared a few times. This chain connects TRBV10-2 to TRBJ1-5, with D uncertain. CDR3 length: 14 residues. CDR1 and CDR2 (germline): WSHSY, SAAADI. The V end was cut by 3 bases, the J end by 3 bases, with 9 bases between. This CDR3 reads CASSDPSYNQPQHF. The CDR3 nucleotides read TGCGCCAGCAGTGACCCCAGCTACAATCAGCCCCAGCATTTT.

In its sample, this clonotype was seen a few times. The chain recombines TRBV10-3 with TRBJ1-5; 10 bases line up with TRBD1. V trimming: 6 bases; J trimming: 7 bases; junction bases outside the gene matches: 6. Looked up from germline, CDR1 is ENHRY and CDR2 is SYGVKD. The CDR3 covers 14 residues. The CDR3 DNA follows: TGTGCCATCAGCCGGGACAGGGGTTACCAGCCCCAGCATTTT. It translates to CAISRDRGYQPQHF.

V gene TRBV7-9 combines with J gene TRBJ2-7; the D is unclear. From germline, CDR1 is SEHNR and CDR2 FQNEAQ (reference sequence). V was trimmed by 4 bases and J by 3 bases, leaving 16 bases between them. This CDR3 has 15 residues. The CDR3 is CASSSPGASHYEQYF. As DNA, the CDR3 is TGTGCCAGCAGCTCACCCGGTGCATCACACTACGAGCAGTACTTC. The full variable domain, completed using reference TRBV7-9 and TRBJ2-7, is DTGVSQNPRHKITKRGQNVTFRCDPISEHNRLYWYRQTLGQGPEFLTYFQNEAQLEKSRLLSDRFSAERPKGSFSTLEIQRTEQGDSAMYLCASSSPGASHYEQYFGPGTRLTVT.

The V gene is TRBV7-2, the J gene TRBJ2-7; tentative D call: TRBD1 (7 bases). The germline V gene has CDR1 SGHTA and CDR2 FQGNSA. The CDR3 has 13 amino acids. The ends were cut back, 6 bases at V and 6 bases at J, with 15 bases in the middle. The CDR3 spells CASSPEGTAEQYF. In nucleotides, the CDR3 is TGTGCCAGCAGTCCGGAGGGGACAGCCGAGCAGTACTTC. The variable domain in full, with the rest retrieved from reference TRBV7-2 and TRBJ2-7, is GAGVSQSPSNKVTEKGKDVELRCDPISGHTALYWYRQSLGQGLEFLIYFQGNSAPDKSGLPSDRFSAERTGGSVSTLTIQRTQQEDSAVYLCASSPEGTAEQYFGPGTRLTVT.

CDR3 sequence: CAWTAGSSGTYNEQFF. The CDR3, as DNA: TGTGCCTGGACAGCGGGCTCGAGCGGAACCTACAATGAGCAGTTCTTC. The chain links TRBV30 to TRBJ2-1; tentative D call: TRBD2 (6 bases). The germline V gene encodes CDR1 GTSNPN and CDR2 SVGIG (reference sequence). The CDR3 contains 16 residues. V was trimmed by 4 bases and J by 2 bases, leaving 18 bases between them.

This clonotype was observed a few times. V and J are TRBV7-2 and TRBJ2-2, with D unclear. The length of the CDR3 is 13 residues. V was pared by 1 base and J by 2 bases, with 2 bases between. Looked up from germline, CDR1 is SGHTA and CDR2 is FQGNSA. The CDR3 coding sequence is TGTGCCAGCAGCTTAGACAACACCGGGGAGCTGTTTTTT. Residues: CASSLDNTGELFF.